The sample holds a few counts of the clone carrying this TCR beta chain. What it recognizes is unknown. MiXCR was run by TCRdb on the 5' RACE reads, yielding one entry per CDR3 protein. The sample records 300,000 to 350,000 distinct CDR3 sequences, around 15% being singletons. The entry originates in a study of T-cell memory formation after mild COVID-19. The CDR3 has 13 residues. Per the germline V gene, CDR1 is MNHEY and CDR2 is SVGAGI. Trimming took 8 bases from V and 0 from J, leaving 8 bases between them. Study-wide points: The finding that pre-infection memory included some responding clones suggested that cross-reactive memory joined. Clones shrinking between day 15 and 85 showed a balanced CD4/CD8 split, and those that grew later tilted toward CD4+. CD4+ contracting clones were mainly CM and EM; CD8+ ones, EMRA.

The source of this sequence is a man younger than 30 who had mild COVID-19 (a few samples of this study predate the infection). Cell type and time point are not known. Specimen: PBMCs or a T cell subset sorted from them (not recorded which). This sequence joins TRBV6-5 and TRBJ1-5; D unclear. In nucleotides, the CDR3 is TGTGCCAGCGCGTCCTATAGCAATCAGCCCCAGCATTTT. This sequence encodes CASASYSNQPQHF.